This passage covers 17 T cell receptor beta chains from one sample sequenced in a study of read filtering for tumor transcriptome and immune sequencing. From approximately 400 ng of RNA, a library with molecular barcoded alpha/delta and beta/gamma adaptors was made. TCRdb reanalysed the reads using MiXCR and keeps one entry per CDR3 protein. Of 130,000 or so distinct CDR3 sequences listed, around 13% are singletons. The material sequenced was a population of CD138-negative cells sorted from bone marrow. The receptors stem from a donor at least 40 years old with multiple myeloma.

This clonotype appeared many times. The chain has TRBV7-9 and TRBJ1-4; D gene ambiguous. With 6 bases removed from V and 2 bases from J, the gap between germline ends came to 16 bases. The CDR3 has 16 residues. Germline V gene data show CDR1 as SEHNR and CDR2 as FQNEAQ (reference sequence). In DNA form, the CDR3 reads TGTGCCAGCAGACCTTCTGGGAAGAGGACTAATGAAAAACTGTTTTTT. Translation gives CASRPSGKRTNEKLFF. The variable domain in full, with the rest retrieved from reference TRBV7-9 and TRBJ1-4, is DTGVSQNPRHKITKRGQNVTFRCDPISEHNRLYWYRQTLGQGPEFLTYFQNEAQLEKSRLLSDRFSAERPKGSFSTLEIQRTEQGDSAMYLCASRPSGKRTNEKLFFGSGTQLSVL.

This clonotype showed up many times. The rearrangement uses TRBV20-1 and TRBJ2-3; D is undetermined. The V gene's germline CDR1 is DFQATT and CDR2 SNEGSKA (reference sequence). CDR3 length: 13 residues. V shed 6 bases and J shed 3 bases, with 13 bases lying between them. CDR3 protein: CSAPAITTDTQYF. CDR3 in DNA: TGCAGTGCCCCTGCGATTACGACAGATACGCAGTATTTT.

This clonotype was counted a single time. It may be a read error: a sequence one base away is much more abundant. The chain links TRBV20-1 to TRBJ2-3, with 10 bases aligning to TRBD2. Trimming cost V 5 bases and J 3 bases; bases outside gene matches: 8. The germline V gene has CDR1 DFQATT and CDR2 SNEGSKA (reference sequence). The CDR3 covers 15 residues. Written as DNA, the CDR3 is TGCAGTGCTGGTAATAGCGGGAGGCAGACAGATACGCAGTATTTT. It yields the protein CSAGNSGRQTDTQYF.

Worth noting for this clonotype: This may be a read error: a much more frequent sequence differs by one nucleotide. This CDR3 fails to terminate in the conserved phenylalanine or tryptophan, so it likely reflects a read error. The V gene is TRBV5-1, the J gene TRBJ1-1; D gene ambiguous. V was cut by 0 bases and J by 0 bases, with 27 bases left in between. The CDR3 runs 21 residues. Germline V lookup: CDR1 SGHRS, CDR2 YFSETQ. The CDR3 DNA reads as TGCGCCAGCAGCTTGGCCCACCGTGGTTATCCCCGCCCACCCATGAACACTGAAGCTTTCTCT. Residues: CASSLAHRGYPRPPMNTEAFS.

This clonotype was counted at least ten times. This chain joins TRBV7-8 and TRBJ2-2; 8 bases are shared with TRBD2. Germline V gene data show CDR1 as SGHVS and CDR2 as FQNEAQ. This CDR3 region has 21 residues. Trimming at V came to 3 bases and at J to 1 base, leaving 19 bases not matched to a gene. The CDR3 loop reads CASSFPIERSTAGVNTGELFF. The CDR3 DNA follows: TGTGCCAGCAGCTTTCCCATTGAAAGGAGCACAGCGGGAGTGAACACCGGGGAGCTGTTTTTT.

The genes are TRBV7-9 and TRBJ2-2; 10 bases are shared with TRBD1. Trimming cost V 5 bases and J 4 bases; bases outside gene matches: 10. CDR1 is SEHNR and CDR2 is FQNEAQ in the germline V gene (reference sequence). The CDR3 totals 17 residues. The CDR3 protein is CASSQSDRGRVTGELFF. CDR3 DNA sequence: TGTGCCAGCAGCCAGTCCGACAGGGGGCGTGTCACCGGGGAGCTGTTTTTT.

The rearrangement uses TRBV7-9 and TRBJ1-5, with TRBD1 identical over 8 bases. Per germline, CDR1 SEHNR and CDR2 FQNEAQ (reference sequence). V gave up 4 bases and J gave up 4 bases; unmatched junction bases: 6. This CDR3 region has 15 residues. The CDR3 sequence is CASSSEGQGNQPQHF. CDR3 in DNA: TGTGCCAGCAGCTCCGAAGGACAGGGAAATCAGCCCCAGCATTTT.

A note on this clonotype: A much larger clone differs from this one at a single base, so this may be a read error. The J gene is TRBJ1-2, the V gene TRBV3-1, with D tentatively TRBD1 (6 bases). The CDR3 sequence is 14 residues long. V was pared by 8 bases and J by 6 bases, with 19 bases between. CDR1 LGHDT and CDR2 YNNKEL come from the germline V gene (reference sequence). Written as DNA, the CDR3 is TGTGCCAGCGGCCGAGCCACAGGGTCCGATGGCTACACCTTC. It encodes CASGRATGSDGYTF.

In its sample, this clonotype was seen many times. The chain carries TRBV11-2 and TRBJ2-6; 8 bases agree with TRBD1. The CDR3 has 19 amino acids. Germline trimming cut 10 bases from V and 0 bases from J; bases unmatched to any gene: 17. In germline, CDR1 is SGHAT, CDR2 FQNNGV. This CDR3 reads CATKLRPGTGPSGANVLTF. The CDR3 DNA follows: TGTGCCACCAAGCTTAGACCCGGGACAGGCCCCTCTGGGGCCAACGTCCTGACTTTC.

The V call is TRBV5-4, the J call TRBJ2-7, with D perhaps matching TRBD1 or TRBD2 (5 bases each). Trimming removed 7 bases at V and 3 bases at J, with 20 bases between. Germline CDR1 and CDR2: SGHNT and YYREEE (reference sequence). This CDR3 has 15 amino acids. The CDR3 DNA follows: TGTGCCAGCTGTCTGTCGGGGCTAAATCTCTACGAGCAGTACTTC. Translated: CASCLSGLNLYEQYF.

This clonotype was seen ten or more times. The rearrangement uses TRBV7-9 and TRBJ2-2; 8 bases are a match to TRBD1. The ends lost 2 bases at V and 3 bases at J; junction bases unmatched: 2. Germline CDR1 is SEHNR and CDR2 is FQNEAQ (reference sequence). The CDR3 has 15 residues. The CDR3 DNA sequence: TGTGCCAGCAGCTTACAGGGGGCGCACACCGGGGAGCTGTTTTTT. It specifies CASSLQGAHTGELFF.

This clonotype was seen a few times. This could be a read error, since a much larger clone is one nucleotide away. The rearrangement uses TRBV11-2 and TRBJ2-7; 10 positions match TRBD1. The CDR3 length is 16 residues. From germline, CDR1 is SGHAT and CDR2 FQNNGV. J lost 2 bases, V lost 7 bases, and 11 bases had no gene match. CDR3 coding DNA: TGTGCCAGCAACTTCCGGGACAGGGGATCACCCTACGAGCAGTACTTC. Its protein is CASNFRDRGSPYEQYF.

This clonotype was picked up many times. The chain recombines TRBV7-9 with TRBJ1-1; maybe TRBD1 (5 bases). Germline assignment: CDR1 SEHNR and CDR2 FQNEAQ (reference sequence). Trimming took 10 bases from V and 4 from J, leaving 13 bases between them. This CDR3 spans 12 amino acids. The DNA for the CDR3 is TGTGCCACCGTTTATGGGGGCACTGAAGCTTTCTTT. Translated: CATVYGGTEAFF.

This clonotype was detected ten times or more. The genes are TRBV7-9 and TRBJ2-7; TRBD2 matches at 8 bases. This CDR3 comprises 15 residues. With V trimmed by 0 bases and J by 1 base, 2 bases remained unmatched. Germline CDR1 reads SEHNR; CDR2 reads FQNEAQ (reference sequence). The chain's CDR3 is CASSLALAASYEQYF. The CDR3 DNA follows: TGTGCCAGCAGCTTAGCACTAGCGGCTTCCTACGAGCAGTACTTC. The full variable domain, completed using reference TRBV7-9 and TRBJ2-7, is DTGVSQNPRHKITKRGQNVTFRCDPISEHNRLYWYRQTLGQGPEFLTYFQNEAQLEKSRLLSDRFSAERPKGSFSTLEIQRTEQGDSAMYLCASSLALAASYEQYFGPGTRLTVT.

The sample holds many counts of this clonotype. This chain links TRBV11-3 with TRBJ2-1; no definite D call. The CDR3 spans 14 residues. Germline V gives CDR1 SGHNT, CDR2 YENEEA. Trimming cost V 5 bases and J 0 bases, with 8 bases left between them. The CDR3 DNA sequence: TGTGCCAGCAGCACCTCCGGCTCCTACAATGAGCAGTTCTTC. Translated, it gives CASSTSGSYNEQFF.

This clonotype was seen repeatedly, ten times or more. The genes are TRBV6-6 and TRBJ2-1; D not resolved. Germline CDR1 MNHNY, CDR2 SVGAGI (reference sequence). The CDR3 totals 17 residues. The germline V and J ends were trimmed by 4 bases and 0 bases, with 16 bases remaining between them. The CDR3 bases are TGTGCCAGCAGTTTCGTGCGTCGGAAGAGCTCCTACAATGAGCAGTTCTTC. It specifies CASSFVRRKSSYNEQFF.

This clonotype was counted many times. V is TRBV7-8 and J is TRBJ2-2, with 9 bases identical to TRBD1. The germline V gene has CDR1 SGHVS and CDR2 FQNEAQ. This CDR3 is 15 amino acids long. With V trimmed by 5 bases and J by 1 base, 2 bases remained unmatched. CDR3 nucleotides: TGTGCCAGCAGCCCGACAGGGGGGAACACCGGGGAGCTGTTTTTT. It is translated as CASSPTGGNTGELFF.